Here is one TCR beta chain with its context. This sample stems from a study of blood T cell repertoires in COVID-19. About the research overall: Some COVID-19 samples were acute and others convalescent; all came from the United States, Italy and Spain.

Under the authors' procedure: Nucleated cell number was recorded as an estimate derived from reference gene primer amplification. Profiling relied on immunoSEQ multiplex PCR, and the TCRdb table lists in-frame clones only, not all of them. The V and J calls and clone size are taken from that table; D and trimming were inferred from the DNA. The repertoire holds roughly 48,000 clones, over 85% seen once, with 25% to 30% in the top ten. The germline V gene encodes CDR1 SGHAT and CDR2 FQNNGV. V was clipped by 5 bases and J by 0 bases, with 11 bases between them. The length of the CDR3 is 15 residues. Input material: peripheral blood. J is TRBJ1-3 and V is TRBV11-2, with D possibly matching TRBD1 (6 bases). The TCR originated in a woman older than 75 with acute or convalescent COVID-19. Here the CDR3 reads CASSPRGSSGNTIYF. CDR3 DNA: TGTGCCAGCAGCCCGAGGGGGTCCTCTGGAAACACCATATATTTT.